This TCR beta chain was recovered during a study of T cell responses to AZD1222 COVID-19 vaccine. Produced via immunoSEQ multiplex PCR; TCRdb's table is partial and in-frame only. The table lists 90,000 to 130,000 clones, around 80% of them singletons. Unmatched junction bases numbered 5, after V lost 0 bases and J lost 1 base. The CDR3 consists of 16 residues. The V gene's germline CDR1 is SGHVS and CDR2 FNYEAQ. Comments on this clone: Its matching antigen is unknown.

Notes on the study in general: Reportedly, nearly half the spike-specific TCRs target unmutated variant regions.

This chain connects TRBV7-6 to TRBJ1-1; TRBD1 matches at 7 bases. The specimen comprised peripheral blood, sampled on day 0 of AZD1222 vaccination. This TCR was recovered from an adult in good health. The CDR3 protein is CASSLAPGGTNTEAFF. CDR3 DNA sequence: TGTGCCAGCAGCTTAGCTCCAGGGGGGACGAACACTGAAGCTTTCTTT.